This T cell receptor beta chain came from a study of blood T cell repertoires in COVID-19. Trimming removed 3 bases from V and 8 bases from J; junction bases left unmatched: 13. This CDR3 has 16 amino acids. This clone has just a few counts. Sequencing was performed with immunoSEQ multiplex PCR; in TCRdb, only in-frame clones are kept and a portion is missing. Of approximately 500,000 clones in the sample, around 90% were seen once. This receptor was obtained from a woman between 45 and 65 years old with COVID-19, enrolled during active disease. This chain links TRBV6-7 with TRBJ1-2, with TRBD1 matching over 9 bases. TRBV6-7 is designated an ORF whose function remains uncertain. The specimen sequenced was peripheral blood. The CDR3 protein is CASSYHRGRGNNGYTF. Here the CDR3 DNA reads TGTGCCAGCAGTTATCACAGGGGGCGCGGAAATAACGGCTACACCTTC.